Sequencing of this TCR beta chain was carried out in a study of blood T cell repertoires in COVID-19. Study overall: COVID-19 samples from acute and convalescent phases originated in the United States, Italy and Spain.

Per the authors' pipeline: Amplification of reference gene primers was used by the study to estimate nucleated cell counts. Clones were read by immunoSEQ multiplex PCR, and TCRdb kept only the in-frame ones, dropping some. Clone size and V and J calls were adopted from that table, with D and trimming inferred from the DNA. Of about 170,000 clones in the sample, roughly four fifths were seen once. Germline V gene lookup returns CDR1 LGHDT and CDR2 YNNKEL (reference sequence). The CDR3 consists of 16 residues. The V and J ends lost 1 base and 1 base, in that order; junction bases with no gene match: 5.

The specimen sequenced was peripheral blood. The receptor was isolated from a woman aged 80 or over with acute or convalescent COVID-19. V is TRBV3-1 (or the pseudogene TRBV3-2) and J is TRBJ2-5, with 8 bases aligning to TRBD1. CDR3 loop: CASSQVGQEIQETQYF. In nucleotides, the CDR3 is TGTGCCAGCAGCCAAGTGGGACAGGAGATCCAAGAGACCCAGTACTTC.